The 24 T cell receptor beta chains given below trace back to one sample, sequenced in a study of shared clonotypes between healthy human individuals. Only in-frame clones appear in the TCRdb table, and some are missing; sequencing was by immunoSEQ multiplex PCR. The sample records approximately 2.1 million clones, approximately 95% being singletons. The sample comprised naive CD4+ T cells from PBMCs. Subset here: CD45RA+ positively selected. The receptors were gathered from a man aged 18-30 years in good health. Some clones in this sample may be carry-over from other donors' samples.

The chain joins TRBV4-1 to TRBJ1-2; no definite D call. The CDR3 has 16 amino acids. CDR1 MGHRA and CDR2 YSYEKL come from the germline V gene. Trimming cost V 0 bases and J 1 base, with 12 bases left between them. CDR3 nucleotides: TGCGCCAGCAGCCAAGATGATAGGCAGTTTAACTATGGCTACACCTTC. This gives the protein CASSQDDRQFNYGYTF.

The chain combines TRBV11-1 with TRBJ1-1; 9 nucleotides match TRBD1. Trimming cost V 5 bases and J 11 bases; bases outside gene matches: 9. CDR1 is SGHAT, CDR2 FQDESV, per germline (reference sequence). The CDR3 sequence is 13 residues long. CDR3 region: CASSEGTGTIAFF. CDR3 DNA: TGTGCCAGCAGCGAGGGGACAGGGACTATTGCTTTCTTT.

The J gene is TRBJ2-7, the V gene TRBV21-1; no check of the table's D call, TRBD1, against the DNA was made. TRBV21-1 corresponds to a pseudogene. CDR3 length: 15 amino acids. The CDR3 spells CASSKARSQGNEQYF. Here the CDR3 DNA reads TGTGCCAGCAGCAAAGCAAGGTCGCAGGGGAACGAGCAGTACTTC.

As to this clone: Other DNA sequences of this sample code for an identical CDR3. V usage is TRBV9 and J usage is TRBJ2-7, with 9 bases that match TRBD1. This CDR3 spans 14 amino acids. Trimming took 2 bases from V and 3 from J; bases not matched to a gene: 3. Looked up from germline, CDR1 is SGDLS and CDR2 is YYNGEE. The DNA of the CDR3 is TGTGCCAGCAGCGTCACAGGGGGCAGCTACGAGCAGTACTTC. Translation gives CASSVTGGSYEQYF.

The genes are TRBV18 and TRBJ1-2; D not certain. CDR3 length equals 13 residues. Germline V gene lookup returns CDR1 KGHSH and CDR2 LQKENI. V was pared by 1 base and J by 7 bases, with 10 bases between. The CDR3 is CASSPRADFGYTF. The DNA for the CDR3 is TGTGCCAGCTCACCACGGGCAGATTTTGGCTACACCTTC.

The rearrangement uses TRBV5-1 and TRBJ2-1; D call uncertain. The CDR3 loop spans 16 amino acids. V lost 0 bases to trimming and J lost 6 bases, with 16 bases between them. Germline CDR1 reads SGHRS; CDR2 reads YFSETQ. For the CDR3, the DNA is TGCGCCAGCAGCTTGGAAGCAATCTCTTCGGGCAATGAGCAGTTCTTC. This codes for CASSLEAISSGNEQFF.

The chain uses TRBV2 and TRBJ2-2; no reliable D call. The germline CDR1 and CDR2 sequences are SNHLY and FYNNEI. V was trimmed by 3 bases and J by 4 bases, leaving 9 bases between them. The CDR3 consists of 14 residues. CDR3 DNA sequence: TGTGCCAGCAGTGAGCACGGCTCCACCGGGGAGCTGTTTTTT. Protein product: CASSEHGSTGELFF.

The chain links TRBV6-6 to TRBJ2-5; D is perhaps TRBD1 (6 bases). CDR1 MNHNY and CDR2 SVGAGI come from the germline V gene (reference sequence). V lost 9 bases, J lost 5 bases, and 16 bases lay in between. This CDR3 is built from 13 residues. CDR3 in DNA: TGTGCCAGTCTCGGGACATATGAGGAGACCCAGTACTTC. Translation: CASLGTYEETQYF.

The CDR3, as DNA: TGTGCCGCGGTCTCGGCAGGTTCGGGCCATAATGAAAAACTGTTTTTT. This gives the protein CAAVSAGSGHNEKLFF. The chain couples TRBV30 to TRBJ1-4; the D is unclear. The CDR3 is made up of 16 amino acids. Per germline, CDR1 GTSNPN and CDR2 SVGIG (reference sequence). Trimming took off 8 bases at V and 4 bases at J, with 23 bases between the two ends. The variable domain in full, completed from reference TRBV30 and TRBJ1-4, reads SQTIHQWPATLVQPVGSPLSLECTVEGTSNPNLYWYRQAAGRGLQLLFYSVGIGQISSEVPQNLSASRPQDRQFILSSKKLLLSDSGFYLCAAVSAGSGHNEKLFFGSGTQLSVL.

The V and J genes are TRBV7-2 and TRBJ2-6; D is undetermined. Trimming shortened V by 3 bases and J by 0 bases, and 6 bases separated the two germline ends. CDR1 and CDR2 (germline): SGHTA, FQGNSA. The CDR3 extends over 15 amino acids. CDR3 sequence reads: CASSFVGSGANVLTF. The CDR3 region has the DNA TGTGCCAGCAGCTTTGTAGGCTCTGGGGCCAACGTCCTGACTTTC.

This rearrangement joins TRBV19 to TRBJ2-1; 7 bases agree with TRBD2. Germline CDR1 is LNHDA and CDR2 is SQIVND (reference sequence). Trimming took 5 bases from V and 8 from J; bases not matched to a gene: 15. The CDR3 sequence is 16 residues long. CDR3 amino acids: CASSVPLREKGHEQFF. The CDR3 nucleotides read TGTGCCAGTAGTGTACCTTTGCGGGAGAAGGGTCATGAGCAGTTCTTC.

In its sample, this clone was seen once. The J gene is TRBJ2-1, the V gene TRBV7-9, with D tentatively TRBD2 (6 bases). V was trimmed by 6 bases and J by 7 bases, leaving 19 bases between them. Germline CDR1 and CDR2: SEHNR and FQNEAQ (reference sequence). The CDR3 has 15 residues. The CDR3 nucleotides read TGTGCCAGCAGTCCCTCTGGGGGGAGGCTGAATGAGCAGTTCTTC. This translates into CASSPSGGRLNEQFF.

The V call is TRBV5-6, the J call TRBJ2-7, with D perhaps matching TRBD2 (5 bases). The CDR3 has 15 residues. V was cut by 0 bases and J by 6 bases, with 16 bases left in between. Germline CDR1 is SGHDT and CDR2 is YYEEEE. Written as DNA, the CDR3 is TGTGCCAGCAGCTTGGGGCAGGTGCGTAGCGCCGAGCAGTACTTC. Translated: CASSLGQVRSAEQYF.

The chain recombines TRBV9 with TRBJ2-5; D is perhaps TRBD1 or TRBD2 (5 bases each). This CDR3 spans 14 amino acids. The germline V gene has CDR1 SGDLS and CDR2 YYNGEE. Trimming removed 3 bases at V and 1 base at J, with 10 bases between. As DNA, the CDR3 is TGTGCCAGCAGCGGTGGGACGACCCAAGAGACCCAGTACTTC. Its protein is CASSGGTTQETQYF.

The CDR3 sequence: CASSLDGAYGYTF. CDR3 sequence (DNA): TGTGCCAGCAGCTTGGACGGTGCCTATGGCTACACCTTC. The V and J genes are TRBV14 and TRBJ1-2; D is unresolved. There are 13 residues in the CDR3. CDR1 is SGHDN and CDR2 is FVKESK in the germline V gene. V shed 5 bases and J shed 4 bases, with 11 bases lying between them.

In DNA, the CDR3 is TGCGCCAGCAGCTTGAGTGGACCAGCTAACTATGGCTACACCTTC. Its translation: CASSLSGPANYGYTF. The gene calls are TRBV5-1 and TRBJ1-2; D unresolved. Germline loops: CDR1 SGHRS, CDR2 YFSETQ. The CDR3 has 15 amino acids. Trimming pared 1 base from V and 0 bases from J, leaving 10 bases between.

Comment on this clone: Other DNA sequences in the sample encode the same CDR3. This chain connects TRBV5-4 to TRBJ2-7; 13 bases line up with TRBD2. Trimming removed 2 bases from V and 0 bases from J; junction bases left unmatched: 5. CDR3 size: 17 residues. Germline lookup yields CDR1 SGHNT and CDR2 YYREEE (reference sequence). CDR3 residues: CASSFGLAGAGSYEQYF. DNA of the CDR3: TGTGCCAGCAGCTTTGGACTAGCGGGAGCCGGCTCCTACGAGCAGTACTTC. The full variable domain, with the rest looked up from reference TRBV5-4 and TRBJ2-7, is ETGVTQSPTHLIKTRGQQVTLRCSSQSGHNTVSWYQQALGQGPQFIFQYYREEENGRGNFPPRFSGLQFPNYSSELNVNALELDDSALYLCASSFGLAGAGSYEQYFGPGTRLTVT.

Of note for this clone: Distinct nucleotide sequences in the sample also encode this CDR3. The chain links TRBV28 to TRBJ2-5; the D is unclear. Germline V gene data show CDR1 as MDHEN and CDR2 as SYDVKM. Trimming stripped 6 bases from V and 2 bases from J, with 7 bases between. This CDR3 is 12 amino acids long. In DNA, the CDR3 is TGTGCCAGCAGCCTAAATCAAGAGACCCAGTACTTC. It is translated as CASSLNQETQYF.

With regard to this clone: The sample holds other DNA sequences that translate to the same CDR3. The chain's CDR3 is CASSLGLAGAETQYF. CDR3 DNA: TGCGCCAGCAGCTTGGGACTAGCGGGAGCGGAGACCCAGTACTTC. This chain links TRBV5-1 with TRBJ2-5; 12 bases agree with TRBD2. V was pared by 0 bases and J by 5 bases, with 2 bases of the junction left unmatched. This CDR3 comprises 15 residues. Germline V gene lookup returns CDR1 SGHRS and CDR2 YFSETQ.

This chain joins TRBV5-1 and TRBJ2-2; weak D call: TRBD1 (5 bases). With 4 bases removed from V and 4 bases from J, the gap between germline ends came to 17 bases. The CDR3 length is 16 residues. The germline V gene encodes CDR1 SGHRS and CDR2 YFSETQ. As DNA, the CDR3 is TGCGCCAGCAGCCCGACAGAAGGATTGAGCACCGGGGAGCTGTTTTTT. Translating it yields CASSPTEGLSTGELFF.

Turning to this clone: Other DNA sequences of this sample code for an identical CDR3. This sequence joins TRBV7-3 and TRBJ1-1; TRBD1 agrees at 7 bases. Trimming took 5 bases from V and 1 from J; bases not matched to a gene: 4. Germline lookup yields CDR1 SGHTA and CDR2 FQGTGA. The CDR3 loop spans 14 amino acids. In DNA form, the CDR3 reads TGTGCCAGCAGCACCGGGACAGCGAACACTGAAGCTTTCTTT. Translated: CASSTGTANTEAFF.

This clone has just a few counts. This chain joins TRBV12-5 and TRBJ2-3; unclear D gene. The ends were cut back, 5 bases at V and 3 bases at J, with 6 bases in the middle. Looked up from germline, CDR1 is LGHNT and CDR2 is FRNRAP. There are 12 residues in the CDR3. The CDR3 is CASGLRTDTQYF. The CDR3 DNA sequence: TGTGCTAGTGGTCTCCGGACAGATACGCAGTATTTT.

The rearrangement joins TRBV5-4 to TRBJ2-2, with D perhaps matching TRBD2 (5 bases). The CDR3 covers 13 residues. The ends were cut back, 2 bases at V and 7 bases at J, with 9 bases in the middle. The germline gives CDR1 SGHNT, CDR2 YYREEE (reference sequence). The CDR3 loop is CASSLTDYGELFF. The DNA of the CDR3 is TGTGCCAGCAGCTTAACTGACTACGGGGAGCTGTTTTTT. The whole variable domain, filled in from reference TRBV5-4 and TRBJ2-2, reads ETGVTQSPTHLIKTRGQQVTLRCSSQSGHNTVSWYQQALGQGPQFIFQYYREEENGRGNFPPRFSGLQFPNYSSELNVNALELDDSALYLCASSLTDYGELFFGEGSRLTVL.

The genes are TRBV18 and TRBJ2-5, with TRBD1 matching over 9 bases. This CDR3 contains 15 residues. The junction had 6 bases not matched to a gene; V was cut back by 3 bases and J by 4 bases. CDR1 is KGHSH and CDR2 is LQKENI in the germline V gene. CDR3 bases: TGTGCCAGCTCACCGCCGGGGGACAGGGCAGAGACCCAGTACTTC. Its protein product is CASSPPGDRAETQYF.